The 17 T cell receptor beta chains in this list originate from one sample, sequenced in a study of lymphopenia after photon versus proton radiotherapy. Using immunoSEQ multiplex PCR, the repertoire was profiled, and TCRdb retains in-frame clones only, with some absent. Of 29,000 or so clones in the sample, around 87% are singletons; the top ten hold more than 45%. Material: peripheral blood, obtained from a patient treated with proton-based radiotherapy. These receptors all come from a woman between 55 and 75 years old with cholangiocarcinoma. Some clones in this sample may be carry-over from other donors' samples.

This clone was observed once. The chain recombines TRBV7-2 with TRBJ1-2, with 8 bases matching TRBD1. J gave up 8 bases and V 5 bases, and 10 bases lay outside the gene matches. The CDR3 covers 14 residues. Germline CDR1 SGHTA, CDR2 FQGNSA. The CDR3 region is CASSPGQEKGGYTF. The CDR3 DNA follows: TGTGCCAGCAGCCCGGGACAGGAGAAGGGGGGCTACACCTTC.

The rearrangement joins TRBV19 to TRBJ1-2; tentatively, D is TRBD1 (6 bases). Trimming took 5 bases from V and 1 from J, leaving 11 bases between them. This CDR3 is built from 14 residues. Germline V gene lookup returns CDR1 LNHDA and CDR2 SQIVND (reference sequence). The CDR3 region is CASSLRGFNYGYTF. In DNA form, the CDR3 reads TGTGCCAGTAGTCTCAGGGGCTTTAACTATGGCTACACCTTC.

V gene TRBV27 combines with J gene TRBJ1-3; 11 nucleotides match TRBD1. Germline assignment: CDR1 MNHEY and CDR2 SMNVEV (reference sequence). J gave up 6 bases and V 3 bases, and 1 base lay outside the gene matches. This CDR3 region has 14 residues. This CDR3 reads CASSFGQGANTIYF. DNA for the CDR3: TGTGCCAGCAGTTTCGGACAGGGGGCAAACACCATATATTTT.

V usage is TRBV19 and J usage is TRBJ1-3, with 7 bases aligning to TRBD1. The CDR3 length is 14 residues. After removal of 11 bases from V and 0 bases from J, the junction contained 7 bases not matched to a gene. Germline CDR1 LNHDA, CDR2 SQIVND (reference sequence). CDR3 region: CASRTGRSGNTIYF. The CDR3, as DNA: TGTGCCTCACGGACAGGACGCTCTGGAAACACCATATATTTT.

The table lists this clone with a count of one. The gene calls are TRBV5-1 and TRBJ1-4, with D perhaps TRBD1 (5 bases). The CDR3 is made up of 14 amino acids. The germline CDR1 and CDR2 sequences are SGHRS and YFSETQ. V was shortened by 4 bases and J by 3 bases, with 10 bases between the two germline ends. The CDR3 loop is CASSEGLSNEKLFF. CDR3 in DNA: TGCGCCAGCAGCGAGGGACTTTCTAATGAAAAACTGTTTTTT.

The rearrangement links TRBV5-6 to TRBJ2-3; D not certain. Germline CDR1 is SGHDT and CDR2 is YYEEEE. The CDR3 consists of 14 residues. The V end lost 4 bases, the J end lost 4 bases, and 13 bases lay between the germline ends. The CDR3, as DNA: TGTGCCAGCAGCCCTACGATCCCCTCAGATACGCAGTATTTT. Its translation is CASSPTIPSDTQYF.

V usage is TRBV11-3 and J usage is TRBJ2-3; tentative D call: TRBD2 (5 bases). This CDR3 has 16 residues. CDR1 is SGHNT and CDR2 is YENEEA in the germline V gene. V gave up 3 bases and J gave up 1 base, with 14 bases separating them. The CDR3 DNA is TGTGCCAGCAGCTTGCGGGCGGGTCCCGGCACAGATACGCAGTATTTT. Protein sequence: CASSLRAGPGTDTQYF.

The chain combines TRBV10-3 with TRBJ2-7, with 10 bases fitting TRBD1. The CDR3 has 15 residues. V was clipped by 4 bases and J by 0 bases; unmatched bases: 3. CDR1 is ENHRY, CDR2 SYGVKD, per germline. The CDR3 DNA is TGTGCCATCAGTGCCGGGACAGGGGACTCCTACGAGCAGTACTTC. Its protein product is CAISAGTGDSYEQYF.

The chain uses TRBV6-5 and TRBJ2-2; D remains unclear. Germline V gene lookup returns CDR1 MNHEY and CDR2 SVGAGI. The CDR3 has 13 residues. Trimming stripped 6 bases from V and 5 bases from J, with 10 bases between. The CDR3 here is CASRNSRTGELFF. The CDR3 DNA follows: TGTGCCAGCAGGAATAGTAGGACCGGGGAGCTGTTTTTT.

This clone appeared a single time. In nucleotides, the CDR3 is TGTGCCAGCAGCTTAGTTCGGGAATGGTCCTACGAGCAGTACTTC. It is translated as CASSLVREWSYEQYF. The J gene is TRBJ2-7, the V gene TRBV13, with a tentative D call TRBD2 (5 bases). This CDR3 spans 15 amino acids. The ends were cut back, 1 base at V and 1 base at J, with 11 bases in the middle. Germline CDR1 reads PRHDT; CDR2 reads FYEKMQ (reference sequence).

J is TRBJ2-2 and V is TRBV18; the D gene is possibly TRBD1 (6 bases). CDR3 length equals 16 residues. Germline assignment: CDR1 KGHSH and CDR2 LQKENI. Trimming took 2 bases from V and 0 from J, leaving 10 bases between them. The CDR3 DNA reads TGTGCCAGCTCACCAAGGACAGTATCGAACACCGGGGAGCTGTTTTTT. Translated: CASSPRTVSNTGELFF.

The chain recombines TRBV5-4 with TRBJ2-1; TRBD2 aligns across 12 bases. The germline V gene encodes CDR1 SGHNT and CDR2 YYREEE (reference sequence). This CDR3 has 16 amino acids. The ends lost 3 bases at V and 8 bases at J; junction bases unmatched: 9. The CDR3: CASSSLTSGGLDEQFF. In nucleotides, the CDR3 is TGTGCCAGCAGCTCCCTGACTAGCGGGGGTTTGGATGAGCAGTTCTTC.

J is TRBJ1-2 and V is TRBV4-3; 7 bases align to TRBD1. Germline trimming cut 3 bases from V and 8 bases from J; bases unmatched to any gene: 9. CDR1 is LGHNA and CDR2 is YSLEER in the germline V gene. The CDR3 has 14 amino acids. The CDR3 coding sequence is TGCGCCAGCAGCCAGACAGGGACCTCCTACGGCTACACCTTC. This codes for CASSQTGTSYGYTF.

J is TRBJ1-1 and V is TRBV19; no firm D call. The CDR3 is made up of 16 amino acids. Trimming took off 6 bases at V and 0 bases at J, with 17 bases between the two ends. CDR1 is LNHDA, CDR2 SQIVND, per germline (reference sequence). CDR3 sequence: CASRDLDSPLNTEAFF. The CDR3 bases are TGTGCCAGTAGAGACTTGGACTCCCCTCTGAACACTGAAGCTTTCTTT.

This clone appeared a single time. J is TRBJ2-7 and V is TRBV4-1; D unresolved. V lost 0 bases to trimming and J lost 3 bases, with 12 bases between them. Germline CDR1 and CDR2: MGHRA and YSYEKL. The CDR3 covers 15 residues. The CDR3 sequence is CASSQDNQPLYEQYF. CDR3 nucleotide sequence: TGCGCCAGCAGCCAAGATAACCAACCCCTCTACGAGCAGTACTTC.

The chain employs TRBV27 and TRBJ1-2; TRBD1 might be the D (6 bases). CDR1 and CDR2 (germline): MNHEY, SMNVEV (reference sequence). The CDR3 runs 13 residues. V was clipped by 3 bases and J by 6 bases, with 11 bases between them. The CDR3, as DNA: TGTGCCAGCAGTTTCGGGGAGGGGGATGGCTACACCTTC. This sequence encodes CASSFGEGDGYTF.

The chain joins TRBV2 to TRBJ2-2; TRBD1 agrees at 9 bases. This CDR3 is 15 amino acids long. Unmatched junction bases numbered 4, after V lost 5 bases and J lost 3 bases. CDR1 SNHLY and CDR2 FYNNEI come from the germline V gene. The CDR3 loop reads CASSPGTGHTGELFF. The CDR3 DNA follows: TGTGCCAGCAGTCCCGGGACAGGGCACACCGGGGAGCTGTTTTTT.